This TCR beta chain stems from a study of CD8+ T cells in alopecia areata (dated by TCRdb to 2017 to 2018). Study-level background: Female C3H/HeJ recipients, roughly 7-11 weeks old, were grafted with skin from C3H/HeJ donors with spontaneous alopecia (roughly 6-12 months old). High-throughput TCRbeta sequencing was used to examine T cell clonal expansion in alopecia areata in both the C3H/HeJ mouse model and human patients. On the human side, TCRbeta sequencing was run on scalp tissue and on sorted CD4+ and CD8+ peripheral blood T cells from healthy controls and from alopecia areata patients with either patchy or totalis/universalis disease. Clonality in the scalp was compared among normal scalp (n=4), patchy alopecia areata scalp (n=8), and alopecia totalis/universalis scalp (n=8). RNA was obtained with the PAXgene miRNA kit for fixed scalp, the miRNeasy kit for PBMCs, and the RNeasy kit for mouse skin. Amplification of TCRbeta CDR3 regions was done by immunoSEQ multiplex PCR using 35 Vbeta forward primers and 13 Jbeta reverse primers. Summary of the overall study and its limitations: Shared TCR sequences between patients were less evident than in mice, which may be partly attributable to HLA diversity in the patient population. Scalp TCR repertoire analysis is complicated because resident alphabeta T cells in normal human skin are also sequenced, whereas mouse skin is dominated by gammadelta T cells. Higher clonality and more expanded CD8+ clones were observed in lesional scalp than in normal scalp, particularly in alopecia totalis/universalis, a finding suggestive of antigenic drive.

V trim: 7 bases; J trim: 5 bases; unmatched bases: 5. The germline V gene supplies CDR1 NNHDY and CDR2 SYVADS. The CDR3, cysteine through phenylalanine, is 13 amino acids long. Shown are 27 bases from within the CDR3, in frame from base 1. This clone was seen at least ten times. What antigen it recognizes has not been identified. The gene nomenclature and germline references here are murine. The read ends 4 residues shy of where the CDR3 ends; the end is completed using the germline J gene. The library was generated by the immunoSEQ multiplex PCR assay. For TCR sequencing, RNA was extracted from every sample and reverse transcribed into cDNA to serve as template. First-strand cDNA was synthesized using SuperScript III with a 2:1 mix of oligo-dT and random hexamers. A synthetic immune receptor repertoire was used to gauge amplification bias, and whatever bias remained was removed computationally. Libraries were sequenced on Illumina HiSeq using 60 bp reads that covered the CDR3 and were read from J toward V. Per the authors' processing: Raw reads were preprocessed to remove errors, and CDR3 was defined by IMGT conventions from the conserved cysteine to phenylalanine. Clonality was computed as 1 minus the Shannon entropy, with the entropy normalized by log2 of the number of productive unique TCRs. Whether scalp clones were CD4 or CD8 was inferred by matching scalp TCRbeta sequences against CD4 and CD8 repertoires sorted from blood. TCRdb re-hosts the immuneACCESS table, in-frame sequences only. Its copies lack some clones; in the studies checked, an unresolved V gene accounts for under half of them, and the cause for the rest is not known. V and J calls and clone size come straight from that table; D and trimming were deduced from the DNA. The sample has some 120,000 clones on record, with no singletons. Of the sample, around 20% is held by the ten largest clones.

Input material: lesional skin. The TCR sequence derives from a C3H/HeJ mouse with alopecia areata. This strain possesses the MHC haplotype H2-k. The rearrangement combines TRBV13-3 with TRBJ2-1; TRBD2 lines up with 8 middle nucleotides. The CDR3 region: CASLLGGHAEQFF. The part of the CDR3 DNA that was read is TGTGCCAGCCTTCTGGGGGGTCATGCT.